The 8 T cell receptor beta chains in this list originate from one sample, sequenced in a study of cytomegalovirus exposure and HLA in healthy donors. PCR employed 60 Vbeta and 13 Jbeta primers. The protocol was immunoSEQ multiplex PCR, while the TCRdb copy is restricted to in-frame clones and leaves out a portion. The data show some 150,000 clones, over 65% seen once. What was sequenced was PBMCs. Receptors were obtained from a middle-aged woman in good health and CMV-seronegative.

The chain is built from TRBV11-1 and TRBJ2-2, with 9 bases matching TRBD2. Germline values: CDR1 SGHAT, CDR2 FQDESV (reference sequence). Unmatched junction bases numbered 5, after V lost 5 bases and J lost 1 base. This CDR3 region has 16 residues. CDR3 region: CASSLLAGKNTGELFF. Written as DNA, the CDR3 is TGTGCCAGCAGCCTTCTAGCGGGGAAGAACACCGGGGAGCTGTTTTTT.

This clone has more than one count but fewer than ten. The genes are TRBV28 and TRBJ1-3, with D perhaps TRBD1 (5 bases). Germline CDR1 reads MDHEN; CDR2 reads SYDVKM. The V end was cut by 3 bases, the J end by 2 bases, with 11 bases between. CDR3 length equals 15 residues. The CDR3 region has the DNA TGTGCCAGCAGTTTTCAGGGATCTACTGGAAACACCATATATTTT. The encoded protein is CASSFQGSTGNTIYF.

This clone was found once. This chain joins TRBV2 and TRBJ2-1; 13 nucleotides align to TRBD2. The CDR3 length is 14 residues. V lost 6 bases and J lost 7; bases outside the gene matches: 3. CDR1 and CDR2 from the germline V gene are SNHLY and FYNNEI. The CDR3 coding sequence is TGTGCCAGCAGCCCACTAGCGGGGGGGAATGAGCAGTTCTTC. Protein: CASSPLAGGNEQFF.

The chain links TRBV4-2 to TRBJ2-2; D ambiguous. The CDR3 extends over 14 amino acids. In germline, CDR1 is LGHNA, CDR2 YNFKEQ. V lost 0 bases and J lost 6, with 8 bases in between. The DNA of the CDR3 is TGTGCCAGCAGCCAAGAGTTAGTTTCCGGGGAGCTGTTTTTT. Its protein is CASSQELVSGELFF.

The chain is built from TRBV11-3 and TRBJ1-1; TRBD1 aligns across 7 bases. V shed 8 bases, J shed 0 bases, and the junction held 6 bases outside the gene matches. The length of the CDR3 is 14 residues. CDR1 is SGHNT, CDR2 YENEEA, per germline. The CDR3 nucleotides read TGTGCCAGCGCCTGGGACAGCATGAACACTGAAGCTTTCTTT. It translates to CASAWDSMNTEAFF.

This rearrangement joins TRBV6-5 to TRBJ2-5; TRBD2 agrees at 8 bases. The germline gives CDR1 MNHEY, CDR2 SVGAGI. V lost 7 bases, J lost 3 bases, and 4 bases stayed unmatched. This CDR3 region has 13 residues. CDR3 loop: CASIGLAKETQYF. As DNA, the CDR3 is TGTGCCAGCATTGGACTAGCAAAAGAGACCCAGTACTTC.

The chain carries TRBV10-3 and TRBJ2-4, with TRBD1 matching 8 bases. Losses at the gene ends were 8 bases for V and 8 bases for J; bases not matched to a gene: 14. The CDR3 sequence is 15 residues long. Germline CDR1 is ENHRY and CDR2 is SYGVKD. The CDR3 DNA reads as TGTGCCATCCAGGAAGCAGGGGGCAAGTTAGACATTCAGTACTTC. This codes for CAIQEAGGKLDIQYF.

V and J are TRBV6-5 and TRBJ2-7, with 9 bases identical to TRBD1. Per the germline V gene, CDR1 is MNHEY and CDR2 is SVGAGI. V lost 5 bases, J lost 7 bases, and 3 bases stayed unmatched. CDR3 size: 12 residues. The CDR3 loop reads CASSPGQGEQYF. CDR3 bases: TGTGCCAGCAGTCCTGGACAGGGGGAGCAGTACTTC.